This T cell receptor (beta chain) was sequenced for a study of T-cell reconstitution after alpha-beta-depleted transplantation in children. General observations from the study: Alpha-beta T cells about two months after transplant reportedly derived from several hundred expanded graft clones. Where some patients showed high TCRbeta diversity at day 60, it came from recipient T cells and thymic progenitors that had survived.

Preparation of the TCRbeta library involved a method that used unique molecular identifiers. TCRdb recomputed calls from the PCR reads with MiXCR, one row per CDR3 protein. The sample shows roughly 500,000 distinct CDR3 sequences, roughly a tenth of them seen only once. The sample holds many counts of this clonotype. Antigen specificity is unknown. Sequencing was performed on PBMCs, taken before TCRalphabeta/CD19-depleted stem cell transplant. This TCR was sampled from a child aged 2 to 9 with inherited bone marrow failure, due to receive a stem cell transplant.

DNA of the CDR3: TGCGCCAGCAGCTTGGAAACCGGGAGGTCTTACAATGAGCAGTTCTTC. Translating gives CASSLETGRSYNEQFF. The chain is built from TRBV5-1 and TRBJ2-1; 7 positions match TRBD2. Unmatched junction bases numbered 7, after V lost 0 bases and J lost 4 bases. Germline assignment: CDR1 SGHRS and CDR2 YFSETQ. This CDR3 is 16 amino acids long.